Included here is one T cell receptor (beta chain) sequence, with context. Its antigen is unknown. No much larger clonotype is one base removed from it; base qualities were not supplied. The library came from the immunoSEQ multiplex PCR assay. A mixture of 60 forward primers for TCR Vbeta segments and 13 reverse primers for TCR Jbeta segments was used in the multiplex PCR. The CDR3 region of rearranged TCR beta genes was amplified from genomic DNA with a multiplex PCR assay. Amplified TCR beta libraries were sequenced as 87-base-pair reads on the Illumina HiSeq System. Per the source publication's procedure: A later analysis counted tens of millions of unique TCR beta chains across the 550 to 750 repertoires, and some 11 million of these chains were shared by at least two donors. Raw reads were error-corrected and collapsed into unique sequences by a nearest-neighbor algorithm in which closely related sequences were merged to remove PCR and sequencing errors. Alignment of CDR3 sequences to IMGT reference sequences was used to assign V, D and J gene segments. For a sequence to be retained, a match of at least six nucleotides was required to both a V gene segment and a J gene segment. A rearrangement was called productive if the CDR3 had no stop codons and remained in frame with V and J, and every other rearrangement was called non-productive. Following IMGT convention, CDR3 was defined as the stretch from the second conserved V-encoded cysteine up to the conserved J-encoded phenylalanine. In an earlier analysis of around 540 of the donors, sequences lacking an unambiguous match to a single V gene segment were excluded. An earlier analysis of fewer than 750 of the donors classified V segments as functional when productive rearrangements were above 56.7% and as segregating when the standard deviation between donors was above 5%. A statistical classification framework was built to diagnose cytomegalovirus status from the catalog of TCR beta chain sequences. In a later analysis, TCR nucleotide sequences were compared against IMGT/GENE-DB human TR gene sequences so that V and J genes could be assigned. In a later analysis, CDR3 sequences and most-parsimonious VDJ recombination scenarios were assigned using the TCRdist pipeline. A later analysis defined each TCR beta chain by its CDR3 amino acid sequence plus V-gene family, and excluded reads lacking a unique V-gene family. A later analysis removed roughly 590 highly shared, low-generation-probability nucleotide sequences to deal with suspected cross-contamination and a sequencing artifact. A later analysis calculated a clonal expansion index for each public chain from normalized within-repertoire ranks of inferred template counts. In a later analysis, generation probabilities were computed using a VDJ recombination model fitted to out-of-frame rearrangements, and the results were checked against IGoR. Hypergeometric tests were used in a later analysis to score TCR-TCR, TCR-HLA and TCR-CMV co-occurrence, with a repertoire-size bias correction applied to the TCR pairs. To estimate false discovery rates, a later analysis permuted the HLA or CMV assignments 20 times. A later analysis grouped co-occurring TCRs with DBSCAN, adding TCRdist sequence similarity when clustering within HLA-allele-positive subsets. Repertoires with fewer than 30,000 or more than 120,000 public chains, plus five repertoires with anomalous nucleotide sharing, were excluded from co-occurrence clustering. Not all clones reach the TCRdb copy of this immuneACCESS table, which keeps in-frame sequences only. Checked studies attribute under half of the gap to unresolved V genes and leave the rest unexplained. That table is the source of V, J and clone size, and D and trimming were worked out from the DNA. Recorded for this sample are about 190,000 clones; 83% of them occurred a single time. Of the sample, more than 1.5% falls within the top ten clones.

In total, more than 500 healthy bone marrow donors made up the cohort. Cohort members were all nominally healthy when sampled, although unrecorded immune exposures were likely present. The donor was CMV seronegative and was included in the group of several hundred seronegative cohort members. A peripheral blood sample was provided by each donor, and peripheral blood mononuclear cells were used for TCR beta sequencing. The Qiagen DNeasy Blood Extraction Kit was used to extract genomic DNA from the blood cell samples. This sample was included in a study of cytomegalovirus exposure and HLA in healthy donors (dated by TCRdb to the late 2010s). For context, the study as a whole: According to an earlier analysis of around 600 of the donors, roughly 180 million T cells yielded 117 million unique TCR beta sequences and about 300 Gb of sequence data. An early release that covered about 640 HLA-typed donors contained approximately 290 gigabases of sequencing data and 70 million to 100 million unique TCR sequences. Among the roughly 400 genotyped donors, under 90% belonged to the genetic ancestry cluster associated with self-reported Caucasian donors. The study aimed to test whether cataloging public T cell receptors could reveal signatures of past pathogen exposure. Using immunosequencing, the study profiled T cell repertoires from approximately 700 subjects and related those repertoires to cytomegalovirus serostatus. In addition to the first cohort of 666 subjects, a separate validation cohort of approximately 120 different subjects was used. The study combined high-throughput TCR immunosequencing, statistical association of individual TCRs with disease status, and machine learning to predict cytomegalovirus infection status. A later analysis re-analyzed previously published TCR beta repertoires from roughly 690 donors and added high-resolution HLA genotyping to study TCR occurrence patterns. Rather than using new phenotypic data, the later analysis identified candidate immune exposures from TCR beta sequences and from how often those sequences occurred across donors. In an earlier analysis of 500 to 650 of the donors, high-throughput TCR beta sequencing was used to judge whether each TCR beta V gene segment behaved as functional or pseudogenic. Donor age, sex, ethnicity and CMV serostatus were compiled together with the repertoire data. In a later genetic analysis, genome-wide SNP genotypes for about three fifths of the roughly 670 donors were used, and that subset was treated as a discovery cohort. All discovery cohort repertoires had been generated using a single sequencing platform. Class I and class II HLA loci were covered by the typing at four-digit resolution. The number of typed donors differed by locus: about 620-640 for A, B, C, DRB1 and DQB1; 522 for DQA1; approximately 600 for DPA1; and 400 to 480 for DPB1. Four or five DR-DQ haplotypes were treated as single units for association and clustering because of strong linkage in the cohort. Among roughly 400 genotyped donors of the cohort, an average of around 220,000 unique TCR beta nucleotide sequences was sequenced per donor, of which roughly 18% were non-productive.

The CDR3, cysteine through phenylalanine, is 12 amino acids long. Only the CDR3 portion is preserved as DNA: 36 bases, with reading frame beginning at the first base. Clipping removes 6 bases from V and 8 bases from J, with 3 as the unmatched junction base count. CDR1 and CDR2, per the germline V gene, are SNHLY and FYNNEI. The investigation overall reported the following: Correlated functional status among segregating V segments might be attributable to linkage disequilibrium, but an unknown experimental factor could not be ruled out. Some IMGT-functional V segments, including TRBV6-2 and TRBV6-3, could not be distinguished by the 87-base-pair reads and were therefore excluded. In a later analysis, most CMV-associated TCR beta chains were found to appear HLA-restricted, with HLA associations seemingly driven largely by CMV exposure. The authors suggested that the approach could potentially be generalized to other disease states and immunological phenotypes. The sequencing pipeline was judged likely to have produced a cluster of highly shared sequence variants as a technical artifact. According to a later genetic analysis, donors in an Asian-associated ancestry cluster had fewer N-insertions in productive TCRs than the roughly 660-donor mean. For the cohort, immune exposure information was limited to CMV serostatus. The cohort was sequenced for TCR beta chains only, and without alpha or paired-chain data the features that could be detected were limited. Specific HLA alleles were associated with over 15,000 TCR beta sequences at a false discovery rate of 0.05 in a later analysis. Because HLA typing was unavailable for some donors at each locus, only the typed subset was used in association tests. In both the original and validation cohorts, the classifier was reported to diagnose cytomegalovirus status with high specificity and sensitivity. The presence/absence analyses assumed that sequencing depth was roughly uniform across donors, and that assumption may not be true. Seventeen rarely observed V segments, including chromosome 9 orphons, were excluded from the earlier analysis of approximately 500 of the donors because counts were too low. In vitro tests confirmed that three of the cytomegalovirus-associated TCR beta chains recognize cytomegalovirus antigens. Most TCR sequences were observed very rarely across donors, whereas some public TCRs were present in many individuals. A later analysis found that HLA-associated TCR beta chains were more clonally expanded and had lower generation probabilities than equally common non-associated chains. Assigning TCR associations to individual alleles was difficult when HLA alleles, especially DR and DQ, strongly co-occurred. In an earlier analysis of about 540 of the donors, most TCR beta V segments were observed in productive rearrangements about 90% or about 30% of the time, broadly matching IMGT annotations. A later analysis found that TCR association rates varied across HLA loci, with DRB1 alleles showing the most associated TCRs and HLA-C alleles the fewest. The study listed 164 TCR beta chains as associated with cytomegalovirus. In a later genetic analysis, a missense DCLRE1C variant was associated with V-gene and J-gene trimming of TCR beta chains, and the association was replicated in an independent cohort. According to a later analysis, parvovirus B19, influenza, CMV and Epstein-Barr virus appeared linked to several top co-occurrence clusters. A further reported finding was that TCR beta sequences accurately predicted the HLA-A and HLA-B alleles for most subjects in the first cohort.

Input material: PBMCs. This TCR came from a man aged 50 to 60 in good health and CMV-seronegative. This receptor chain uses TRBV2 and TRBJ2-1; 8 bases in between match TRBD2. CDR3 reads: CASRGLVDEQFF. Here is the DNA: TGTGCCAGCAGGGGACTAGTAGATGAGCAGTTCTTC.